This T cell receptor beta chain was documented in a study of T cells in Graves' hyperthyroidism and ophthalmopathy. Concerning this clonotype itself: Its target is unknown.

Exclusion followed for patients with uncontrolled infection, other autoimmune disease, pregnancy or lactation. For the diagnoses, clinical symptoms, serum thyroxine and TRAb, thyroid ultrasound and orbital computed tomography were used. RNA transcripts yielded amplified TCR beta CDR3 regions. HTBI primers drove first-round RT-PCR of the TCR CDR3. TCRdb reanalysed the multiplex PCR reads using MiXCR and keeps one entry per CDR3 protein. The sample consists of approximately 600,000 distinct CDR3 sequences, under 25% of them appearing once. The CDR3 runs to 15 residues. Germline-derived CDR1 and CDR2 are SEHNR and FQNEAQ (reference sequence). Unmatched junction bases numbered 4, after V lost 5 bases and J lost 5 bases. General study results and limits: Ophthalmopathy, as predicted by the model, came a median about seven months after the prediction.

The chain is built from TRBV7-9 and TRBJ2-1, with 12 positions matching TRBD2. Specimen: blood. This clonotype originated in a man under 40 with Graves' ophthalmopathy. Here the CDR3 reads CASSRLAGANNEQFF. The CDR3 DNA reads as TGTGCCAGCAGCAGACTAGCGGGAGCTAACAATGAGCAGTTCTTC.